What follows is one T cell receptor beta chain and its context. The sample originates from a study of radiotherapy plus CTLA-4 blockade in lung cancer. The germline CDR1 and CDR2 sequences are SGHRS and YFSETQ. V was pared by 4 bases and J by 8 bases, with 11 bases of the junction left unmatched. The CDR3 contains 14 residues. The repertoire was sequenced with immunoSEQ multiplex PCR; TCRdb's copy has only in-frame clones and lacks some. In the table there are tens of thousands of clones, 80% to 90% of which are singletons. V gene TRBV5-1 combines with J gene TRBJ1-2; 7 nucleotides match TRBD1. The TCR sequence derives from a human donor with non-small cell lung cancer whose response to radiotherapy plus ipilimumab could not be evaluated. The material sequenced was peripheral blood, taken from a patient treated with radiotherapy plus ipilimumab. CDR3 bases: TGCGCCAGCAGCCACGACAGGGCACGGGGAGGCTACACCTTC. It yields the protein CASSHDRARGGYTF.